There are a few counts of the clone carrying this T cell receptor (beta chain). Antigen specificity is unknown. These data are taken from a study of PD-1 blockade in mismatch repair-deficient tumors. Study-level background: Patients had over ten mismatch repair-deficient cancer types and were previously treated and progressing. Findings and caveats of the study: Rapid post-treatment expansion, then contraction, generally preceding radiologic response, marked tumor-resident clones.

Method: immunoSEQ multiplex PCR; TCRdb's copy keeps in-frame clones and lacks some. Of under 95,000 clones in the sample, more than 65% are singletons; the top ten hold around 2.7%. PCR or immunohistochemistry showed mismatch repair deficiency in every enrolled patient. Three pembrolizumab responders had their TCRs sequenced. This CDR3 has 16 residues. Germline values: CDR1 SGHDN, CDR2 FVKESK. V trimming: 5 bases; J trimming: 5 bases; junction bases outside the gene matches: 13. The sequence derives from an adult with mismatch repair-deficient cancer. The chain carries TRBV14 and TRBJ2-5, with TRBD1 matching 8 bases. Sequencing used peripheral blood, obtained 12 weeks after starting pembrolizumab. Here the CDR3 reads CASSSYSWTGPETQYF. The CDR3 DNA sequence: TGTGCCAGCAGCTCCTACTCATGGACAGGGCCCGAGACCCAGTACTTC.